This T cell receptor (beta chain) was documented in a study of T cells in Graves' hyperthyroidism and ophthalmopathy (dated by TCRdb to 2018 to 2020). Regarding the study in general: Peripheral blood samples were taken at the time of initial diagnosis, prior to any treatment. TCR V-J signatures able to tell the groups apart were searched for in a discovery cohort of approximately 95 patients, of whom more than 40 had Graves' ophthalmopathy and roughly 57 had stable Graves' hyperthyroidism. An independent validation cohort of 18 to 20 hyperthyroidism patients and 17 patients who later progressed to ophthalmopathy tested prospective prediction of ophthalmopathy. The 75 to 100 discovery patients were randomly divided into training and test sets at a 7:3 ratio. Thyroid tissue and blood T-cell repertoires from roughly six Graves' hyperthyroidism patients were also compared in the study. Once sampling was done, hyperthyroidism patients were given methimazole at a starting dose of 30 mg daily, whereas ophthalmopathy patients were given high-dose intravenous methylprednisolone. TCR Vbeta CDR3 sequencing of roughly 140 peripheral blood samples (approximately 44 ophthalmopathy, 75 hyperthyroidism and approximately 17 progressor patients) is reported in the paper.

There are a few counts of this clonotype. Its target antigen remains unknown. No quality values exist for individual bases; no much larger clone is one base distant. Overall study outcomes, separate from this receptor: Sample size was not statistically predetermined, and investigators were not blinded to group allocation. Blood samples also contained most of the expanded thyroid clonotypes (frequency above 0.001), which suggests that blood repertoires may reflect thyroid immune responses. In validation, the model predicted progression to ophthalmopathy with 55% to 71% sensitivity and roughly 75% specificity, a median of about 6.7 months before onset. Ophthalmopathy was separated from stable hyperthyroidism by a 13 V-J signature model, with approximately 89% sensitivity and 81% to 82% specificity obtained in cross-validation and 80%/75% obtained in testing.

The TCR beta CDR3 regions were amplified from the RNA transcripts. The TCR CDR3 was subjected to a first round of RT-PCR using the HTBI primer set and the Qiagen OneStep RT-PCR kit. Libraries were constructed in a second round of multiplex PCR, after which size selection and purification were carried out. Sequencing of the libraries was done on an Illumina HiSeq2000 using paired-end 100 bp reads. As for the authors' bioinformatics: Raw data were processed with SOAPnuke, discarding reads with adapters, uncalled bases, mean Phred below 15, or no exact constant-primer or identifier match. COPE v1.2.5 was used to merge high-quality paired reads, and clonotypes were defined as unique nucleotide sequences. MiTCR v1.1 was used to align clonotypes to the IMGT TRBV, TRBD and TRBJ reference segments. The analysis was restricted to V-J combinations with a frequency above 0.0001, which together covered 99.2% of the repertoires. A TCS score was defined as the ratio between F50 (clonal expansion) and ExV (chaos), using BLOSUM62-based TCRdist between CDR3 peptides within each V-J. Welch's t-statistics and random forest reduced just over 500 V-J features to roughly 13, which were used in a naive Bayes classifier (R e1071). The public reads were reprocessed in TCRdb via fastp at Q25 and MiXCR, keeping in-frame beta chains. Rows with a matching CDR3 protein are joined into one entry that keeps the most common DNA and genes. The V and J calls and clone size come from TCRdb's table, not from the authors' own analysis. Recorded for this sample are around 300,000 distinct CDR3 sequences; more than 11% of them occurred a single time. 20% to 25% of the sample belongs to the ten largest clones.

V is pruned by 3 bases and J by 5 bases, leaving 6 bases of the junction without a gene match. Reading from cysteine to phenylalanine, the CDR3 counts 14 amino acids. Only the CDR3 DNA is retained, 42 bases long and in frame from the first base. In the germline V gene (reference sequence), CDR1 corresponds to DFQATT and CDR2 to SNEGSKA. Stable Graves' hyperthyroidism was defined as the absence of progression to ophthalmopathy over 18 months of follow-up. Hyperthyroidism patients were newly diagnosed, with disease duration under 2 months, and aged 18 to 65 years. Patients with uncontrolled infections, other autoimmune diseases, pregnancy or lactation were excluded. Clinical symptoms, serum thyroxine and TRAb, thyroid ultrasound, and orbital computed tomography formed the basis for the diagnoses. PBMCs were isolated from more than 8 ml of fresh peripheral blood by Ficoll-Paque density gradient centrifugation. Total RNA was extracted with Trizol reagent, and quality was checked on an Agilent 2100 Bioanalyzer.

The rearranged chain carries TRBV20-1 and TRBJ2-5, with 10 middle bases fitting TRBD2. This receptor was identified in a woman in her 30s with Graves' hyperthyroidism. The sequenced sample consisted of blood. The CDR3 protein sequence reads: CSARKAGGGETQYF. The DNA sequence follows: TGCAGTGCTAGGAAAGCGGGAGGGGGGGAGACCCAGTACTTC.